The next 32 T cell receptor beta chains were all read from a single sample in a study of T cells in narcolepsy. Produced via immunoSEQ multiplex PCR; TCRdb's table is partial and in-frame only. The sample has around 30,000 clones, roughly 80% seen once; the top ten hold around 2%. Sample: memory (CD45RA-) CD4+ T cells from blood. These receptors were taken from a human donor in good health.

The chain uses TRBV7-9 and TRBJ1-1; the D gene is possibly TRBD1 (5 bases). Trimming left V 2 bases short and J 6 bases short, with 10 bases between. CDR1 is SEHNR, CDR2 FQNEAQ, per germline (reference sequence). The CDR3 is 13 residues long. Here the CDR3 DNA reads TGTGCCAGCAGCTTAAGTCCGGGGGCTGAAGCTTTCTTT. Translated: CASSLSPGAEAFF. The full variable domain, completed using reference TRBV7-9 and TRBJ1-1, is DTGVSQNPRHKITKRGQNVTFRCDPISEHNRLYWYRQTLGQGPEFLTYFQNEAQLEKSRLLSDRFSAERPKGSFSTLEIQRTEQGDSAMYLCASSLSPGAEAFFGQGTRLTVV.

The rearrangement links TRBV28 to TRBJ1-5; 8 positions match TRBD1. J lost 0 bases, V lost 6 bases, and 4 bases had no gene match. Germline CDR1 is MDHEN and CDR2 is SYDVKM. CDR3 length equals 15 residues. CDR3 coding DNA: TGTGCCAGCAGCCGGACAGGGTATAGCAATCAGCCCCAGCATTTT. Translation gives CASSRTGYSNQPQHF.

This sequence joins TRBV7-9 and TRBJ1-2, with TRBD1 matching over 8 bases. Germline values: CDR1 SEHNR, CDR2 FQNEAQ (reference sequence). V dropped 4 bases and J dropped 8; count of bases not matched to a gene: 6. The CDR3 loop spans 13 amino acids. For the CDR3, the DNA is TGTGCCAGCAGCTCACAGGGGGAGGCGGGCTACACCTTC. It specifies CASSSQGEAGYTF.

The CDR3 loop is CASSPPGLAAREQYF. DNA for the CDR3: TGTGCCAGCAGTCCACCCGGGCTAGCCGCCCGGGAGCAGTACTTC. The chain joins TRBV6-6 to TRBJ2-7, with D maybe TRBD2 (5 bases). Germline CDR1 reads MNHNY; CDR2 reads SVGAGI (reference sequence). The CDR3 is 15 residues long. The V end was cut by 5 bases, the J end by 7 bases, with 21 bases between.

This sequence joins TRBV19 and TRBJ1-4, with 7 bases identical to TRBD1. Losses at the gene ends were 2 bases for V and 8 bases for J; bases not matched to a gene: 5. The CDR3 runs 14 residues. CDR1 LNHDA and CDR2 SQIVND come from the germline V gene (reference sequence). The CDR3 DNA reads TGTGCCAGTAGTATATCGGGACAGAGGGAAAAACTGTTTTTT. Translation gives CASSISGQREKLFF.

V is TRBV9 and J is TRBJ1-6; D is unclear. This CDR3 is built from 15 residues. Germline CDR1 and CDR2: SGDLS and YYNGEE. Trimming removed 4 bases from V and 8 bases from J, with 16 bases in between. The CDR3 nucleotides are TGTGCCAGCAGCACGATGCCAGATGGGGATTCACCCCTCCACTTT. It translates to CASSTMPDGDSPLHF.

This chain links TRBV5-5 with TRBJ2-7; no reliable D call. V was clipped by 4 bases and J by 6 bases, with 8 bases between them. In germline, CDR1 is SGHKS, CDR2 YYEKEE (reference sequence). This CDR3 has 11 amino acids. For the CDR3, the DNA is TGTGCCAGCAGCGCCGGAATCGAGCAGTACTTC. Its translation is CASSAGIEQYF.

This clone was seen a single time. CDR3 sequence (DNA): TGTGCCATCAGTGAAAGGGAGGAAGAGACCCAGTACTTC. Translating it yields CAISEREEETQYF. The rearrangement links TRBV10-3 to TRBJ2-5, with D perhaps TRBD2 (6 bases). V shed 3 bases and J shed 3 bases, with 8 bases lying between them. CDR3 size: 13 residues. In germline, CDR1 is ENHRY, CDR2 SYGVKD.

This clone was observed once. The chain links TRBV7-9 to TRBJ2-5; 7 bases match TRBD1. The length of the CDR3 is 15 residues. J lost 5 bases, V lost 1 base, and 7 bases had no gene match. CDR1 SEHNR and CDR2 FQNEAQ come from the germline V gene (reference sequence). CDR3 sequence reads: CASSLVTGLAETQYF. CDR3 DNA sequence: TGTGCCAGCAGCTTAGTGACAGGGTTGGCGGAGACCCAGTACTTC.

To note about this clone: One junction end disagrees with the germline gene, perhaps due to a read error. This sample also contains other DNA sequences that code for the same CDR3. This chain joins TRBV27 and TRBJ2-7, with 9 nucleotides matching TRBD2. CDR1 MNHEY and CDR2 SMNVEV come from the germline V gene (reference sequence). This CDR3 comprises 14 residues. CDR3: CASSTPGLAYEQYF. As DNA, the CDR3 is TGTGCCAGCAGCACCCCGGGACTAGCCTACGAGCAGTATTTC.

J is TRBJ1-5 and V is TRBV19; D unresolved. This CDR3 comprises 15 residues. From germline, CDR1 is LNHDA and CDR2 SQIVND (reference sequence). The V end was cut by 5 bases, the J end by 3 bases, with 14 bases between. In nucleotides, the CDR3 is TGTGCCAGTAGTCGTTGGCAAACGGACAATCAGCCCCAGCATTTT. The encoded protein is CASSRWQTDNQPQHF.

This rearrangement joins TRBV5-1 to TRBJ1-1; the D gene is possibly TRBD1 (5 bases). Trimming cost V 0 bases and J 10 bases, with 13 bases left between them. Germline CDR1 reads SGHRS; CDR2 reads YFSETQ. The CDR3 is 13 amino acids. In DNA form, the CDR3 reads TGCGCCAGCAGCTTGGTATGGGGGTTAGGAGCTTTCTTT. Amino acid sequence: CASSLVWGLGAFF.

The chain carries TRBV6-1 and TRBJ2-1, with D perhaps matching TRBD1 (6 bases). The germline V and J ends were trimmed by 4 bases and 10 bases, with 17 bases remaining between them. Germline assignment: CDR1 MNHNS and CDR2 SASEGT. The CDR3 consists of 14 residues. CDR3 in DNA: TGTGCCAGCAGTGCCCGGGACACCCTTGGGGAGCAGTTCTTC. This encodes CASSARDTLGEQFF.

V is TRBV10-2 and J is TRBJ1-1, with 11 bases aligning to TRBD1. The junction had 5 bases not matched to a gene; V was cut back by 8 bases and J by 0 bases. Germline-derived CDR1 and CDR2 are WSHSY and SAAADI. The CDR3 totals 15 residues. CDR3 DNA: TGCGCCAGCGGGGGGACAGGGGGTGTGAACACTGAAGCTTTCTTT. Translation: CASGGTGGVNTEAFF.

This clone came up once. The J gene is TRBJ2-3, the V gene TRBV6-4; D tentatively fits TRBD1 or TRBD2 (6 bases each). Germline CDR1 is MRHNA and CDR2 is SNTAGT. V shed 3 bases and J shed 1 base, with 11 bases lying between them. This CDR3 has 15 amino acids. This CDR3 is CASSEPGAGTDTQYF. The CDR3 DNA follows: TGTGCCAGCAGTGAACCGGGGGCCGGCACAGATACGCAGTATTTT.

The gene calls are TRBV10-3 and TRBJ1-2; 12 bases map to TRBD1. J lost 2 bases, V lost 11 bases, and 6 bases had no gene match. Germline V gene data show CDR1 as ENHRY and CDR2 as SYGVKD. CDR3 length: 14 residues. CDR3 nucleotide sequence: TGTGCCGGAAAGGGACAGGGGGCGAACTATGGCTACACCTTC. Its translation is CAGKGQGANYGYTF.

V is TRBV28 and J is TRBJ1-1; the D gene is possibly TRBD1 (6 bases). V was shortened by 5 bases and J by 6 bases, with 7 bases between the two germline ends. CDR1 and CDR2 (germline): MDHEN, SYDVKM. The CDR3 sequence is 11 residues long. The CDR3 spells CASSGQPEAFF. The CDR3 nucleotides read TGTGCCAGCAGTGGACAGCCTGAAGCTTTCTTT.

This chain links TRBV4-2 with TRBJ1-3; the match to TRBD1 covers 9 bases. Germline loops: CDR1 LGHNA, CDR2 YNFKEQ. The junction had 15 bases not matched to a gene; V was cut back by 0 bases and J by 0 bases. This CDR3 is built from 21 residues. The CDR3 here is CASSQEVSTGGRISSGNTIYF. In nucleotides, the CDR3 is TGTGCCAGCAGCCAAGAAGTATCCACAGGGGGCCGGATCAGCTCTGGAAACACCATATATTTT.

CDR3: CASRPAPRGVLDTEAFF. The CDR3, as DNA: TGTGCCAGCAGACCAGCACCAAGGGGGGTTCTGGACACTGAAGCTTTCTTT. The chain has TRBV7-8 and TRBJ1-1, with D perhaps TRBD1 (6 bases). V lost 6 bases and J lost 3, with 23 bases in between. The CDR3 consists of 17 residues. Germline lookup yields CDR1 SGHVS and CDR2 FQNEAQ.

The rearrangement joins TRBV6-1 to TRBJ1-1; D is unclear. This CDR3 is built from 11 residues. Germline-derived CDR1 and CDR2 are MNHNS and SASEGT. The V end lost 7 bases, the J end lost 6 bases, and 9 bases lay between the germline ends. CDR3 nucleotide sequence: TGTGCCAGCAATATTGGCCCTGAAGCTTTCTTT. Translation gives CASNIGPEAFF.

V and J are TRBV5-1 and TRBJ2-5; 12 nucleotides match TRBD2. This CDR3 is 16 amino acids long. Germline CDR1 reads SGHRS; CDR2 reads YFSETQ. V dropped 4 bases and J dropped 0; count of bases not matched to a gene: 4. CDR3: CASSPGTSGHQETQYF. The CDR3 nucleotides read TGCGCCAGCAGCCCTGGGACTAGCGGGCACCAAGAGACCCAGTACTTC.

This chain links TRBV15 with TRBJ2-3, with D possibly called TRBD1 or TRBD2 (5 bases each). The CDR3 consists of 17 residues. The germline V gene encodes CDR1 LNHNV and CDR2 YYDKDF (reference sequence). V was shortened by 5 bases and J by 5 bases, with 23 bases between the two germline ends. In nucleotides, the CDR3 is TGTGCCACCAGCGGCGACCAGGGTCGGGGACCTAGAGATACGCAGTATTTT. The encoded protein is CATSGDQGRGPRDTQYF.

The CDR3, as DNA: TGTGCCAGCAGTGAAGTCGGGGGTTTGGCTGGCTACACCTTC. This sequence encodes CASSEVGGLAGYTF. This chain uses TRBV6-1 with TRBJ1-2, with a weak D call TRBD1 (5 bases). Trimming removed 1 base from V and 7 bases from J, with 13 bases in between. CDR3 length equals 14 residues. CDR1 MNHNS and CDR2 SASEGT come from the germline V gene.

CDR3: CASSEARGSGLARSTEQYF. CDR3 DNA: TGTGCCAGCAGTGAAGCTCGGGGGTCGGGGTTGGCGAGAAGCACCGAGCAGTACTTC. The chain joins TRBV6-1 to TRBJ2-7; possibly TRBD2 for D (6 bases). The CDR3 has 19 amino acids. Germline loops: CDR1 MNHNS, CDR2 SASEGT. Trimming shortened V by 0 bases and J by 6 bases, and 27 bases separated the two germline ends.

V gene TRBV7-6 combines with J gene TRBJ1-4, with 7 bases that match TRBD1. V trimming: 3 bases; J trimming: 4 bases; junction bases outside the gene matches: 8. The CDR3 extends over 16 amino acids. Per germline, CDR1 SGHVS and CDR2 FNYEAQ. CDR3 DNA sequence: TGTGCCAGCAGCTTTCCGAGACAGGGTTATAATGAAAAACTGTTTTTT. The encoded protein is CASSFPRQGYNEKLFF.

The chain links TRBV7-9 to TRBJ1-2; 8 bases fit TRBD1. The CDR3 runs 14 residues. V dropped 2 bases and J dropped 7; count of bases not matched to a gene: 6. Looked up from germline, CDR1 is SEHNR and CDR2 is FQNEAQ (reference sequence). CDR3: CASSLQGAGGGYTF. CDR3 in DNA: TGTGCCAGCAGCTTACAGGGGGCGGGCGGTGGCTACACCTTC. Full variable domain (remainder filled in from reference TRBV7-9 and TRBJ1-2): DTGVSQNPRHKITKRGQNVTFRCDPISEHNRLYWYRQTLGQGPEFLTYFQNEAQLEKSRLLSDRFSAERPKGSFSTLEIQRTEQGDSAMYLCASSLQGAGGGYTFGSGTRLTVV.

The CDR3 is CASSRGQGQPQHF. In nucleotides, the CDR3 is TGTGCCAGCAGCAGGGGCCAGGGACAGCCCCAGCATTTT. The genes are TRBV2 and TRBJ1-5, with TRBD1 as a possible D gene (6 bases). Looked up from germline, CDR1 is SNHLY and CDR2 is FYNNEI. V lost 6 bases, J lost 7 bases, and 13 bases lay in between. The CDR3 has 13 amino acids.

This sequence joins TRBV11-2 and TRBJ2-1; TRBD2 agrees at 11 bases. Germline V gene data show CDR1 as SGHAT and CDR2 as FQNNGV. After removal of 8 bases from V and 6 bases from J, the junction contained 6 bases not matched to a gene. This CDR3 spans 14 amino acids. The CDR3 protein is CASEGLADSNEQFF. The CDR3 region has the DNA TGTGCCAGCGAGGGACTAGCGGACTCCAATGAGCAGTTCTTC.

This clone has just a few counts. The rearrangement joins TRBV19 to TRBJ1-1; D gene unclear. Germline CDR1 and CDR2: LNHDA and SQIVND (reference sequence). Trimming took 3 bases from V and 7 from J, leaving 6 bases between them. The CDR3 consists of 11 residues. For the CDR3, the DNA is TGTGCCAGTAGTATTGTAAGTGAAGCTTTCTTT. Its translation is CASSIVSEAFF.

Concerning this clone: At one end, the junction sequence differs from germline, possibly due to a read error. The rearrangement joins TRBV11-2 to TRBJ2-7, with D unclear. The CDR3 is 12 amino acids. Per the germline V gene, CDR1 is SGHAT and CDR2 is FQNNGV. DNA of the CDR3: TGTGCCAGCAGCTTAGACAGGTACGAGCGGTACTTC. The encoded protein is CASSLDRYERYF.

This rearrangement joins TRBV28 to TRBJ2-4, with a tentative D call TRBD2 (5 bases). This CDR3 is built from 14 residues. In germline, CDR1 is MDHEN, CDR2 SYDVKM. Trimming left V 6 bases short and J 8 bases short, with 17 bases between. CDR3 region: CASSPGYPDDIQYF. CDR3 nucleotides: TGTGCCAGCAGCCCGGGGTACCCGGATGACATTCAGTACTTC.

The chain links TRBV7-2 to TRBJ2-5, with a weak D call TRBD2 (6 bases). The CDR3 covers 13 residues. Trimming left V 1 base short and J 10 bases short, with 13 bases between. Germline assignment: CDR1 SGHTA and CDR2 FQGNSA. This CDR3 reads CASSLGDWVSQYF. CDR3 coding DNA: TGTGCCAGCAGCTTAGGGGACTGGGTGAGCCAGTACTTC.